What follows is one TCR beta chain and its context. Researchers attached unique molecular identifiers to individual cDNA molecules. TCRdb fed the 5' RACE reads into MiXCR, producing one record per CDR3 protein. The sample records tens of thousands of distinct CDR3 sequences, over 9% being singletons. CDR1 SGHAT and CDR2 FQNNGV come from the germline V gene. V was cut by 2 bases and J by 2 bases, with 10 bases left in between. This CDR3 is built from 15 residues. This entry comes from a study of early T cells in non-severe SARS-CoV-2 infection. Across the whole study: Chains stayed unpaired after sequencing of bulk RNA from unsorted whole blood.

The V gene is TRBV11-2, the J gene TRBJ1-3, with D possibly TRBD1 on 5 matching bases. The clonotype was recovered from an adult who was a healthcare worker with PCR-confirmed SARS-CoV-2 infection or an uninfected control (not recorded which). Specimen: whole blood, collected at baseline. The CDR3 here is CASSLRGSTGNTIYF. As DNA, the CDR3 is TGTGCCAGCAGCTTAAGGGGATCGACTGGAAACACCATATATTTT.